This T cell receptor (beta chain) was identified in a study of T cell responses to AZD1222 COVID-19 vaccine (dated by TCRdb to about 2021). For the wider study: TCR sequencing was performed for approximately 240 trial participants, of whom 200 to 210 were given two doses of AZD1222 and around 26 were given two doses of MenACWY control vaccine. Enrollment into the trials was organized by age into subgroups of 18-55, 56-69 and 70-plus years, and those subgroups contained about 160, 30 and 59 TCR-sequenced participants, respectively.

The CDR3 regions of human TCRbeta chains were analyzed by immunosequencing. In the original analysis: TCRs in the repertoires were compared against a reference library of SARS-CoV-2-specific TCRs that had been generated with the MIRA antigen-specificity platform. Breadth was defined as the fraction of unique TCRs that were SARS-CoV-2-associated. Depth was defined as the fraction of total T cells that were SARS-CoV-2-associated. Using the MIRA data, each spike-specific TCR was assigned both to the spike region to which the TCR was reactive and to a CD4 or CD8 class. Log10-transformed breadth and depth values were compared by one-way ANOVA with Sidak's multiple comparisons tests. The table comes from immuneACCESS by way of TCRdb, which keeps in-frame sequences with V and J called. Part of the clones is missing from these tables; in studies checked, under half for an unresolved V gene and the rest for unknown reasons. V and J calls and clone size come straight from that table; D and trimming were deduced from the DNA. This sample is represented by roughly 200,000 clones; roughly 94% of them were singletons. Around 1.8% of the sample comes from the top ten.

What the work shows at the level of the full study, not this receptor alone: In the small 56-69-year group, the increase in depth fell short of significance, most likely because of low power. Conclusions about previously exposed vaccinees are limited because only a handful of AZD1222 recipients were SARS-CoV-2 seropositive at baseline. A significant rise in spike-specific TCR breadth and depth was observed after two AZD1222 doses relative to day 0 and relative to MenACWY recipients. CD4 TCRs associated with the vaccine covered the entire spike protein, and the dominant responses were in regions 160-218 and 743-854. Epitopes outside the regions mutated in the B.1.351 and B.1.1.7 variants were reportedly recognized by nearly half of the unique spike-specific TCRs. Because no day 14 peak-response samples were available, repertoires were characterized only after the peak T cell response. Most participants were white British and females outnumbered males, and the authors suggested that clonal diversity may have been underestimated.

Comments on this clone: Its antigen is not yet known. The record has no base qualities; no much larger clone is one base away.

The sample's time point label, decoded: about 28 days (+/-7) after the second vaccine dose. The meaning of the sample's treatment or condition label: meningococcal conjugate vaccine given as trial control. Vaccinee samples were obtained from the UK trials COV001 and COV002, which included a single-blind randomized controlled phase 2/3 trial of AZD1222 (ChAdOx1 nCoV-19) in healthy adults. For TCRbeta chain sequencing, PBMC samples from trial participants were taken at day 0 and at day 28 after the second dose. Trimming leaves V shorter by 4 bases and J shorter by 6 bases, with the junction holding 6 bases beyond the gene matches. From the cysteine through the phenylalanine, the CDR3 covers 13 amino acids. Here the CDR3 DNA is all that survives: 39 bases in frame from base 1. CDR1 is given as LGHNA and CDR2 as YSLEER, both from the germline V gene.

This TCR came from an adult who received the MenACWY meningococcal vaccine as a control. The sequence is built from TRBV4-3 and TRBJ2-7; TRBD2 matches 7 bases in the middle. The material was peripheral blood, obtained 28 days after the second dose of the MenACWY control vaccine. CDR3 region: CASSRDSSGEQYF. The base sequence is TGCGCCAGCAGCCGGGACTCTAGCGGCGAGCAGTACTTC.